Presented here are 13 T cell receptor beta chains from one specimen sequenced in a study of cytomegalovirus exposure and HLA in healthy donors. Some clones are missing from TCRdb's copy, which holds only in-frame ones; the method was immunoSEQ multiplex PCR. The sample carries some 140,000 clones, roughly 84% recorded once. Input material: PBMCs. Receptors were obtained from a human donor in good health.

J is TRBJ2-1 and V is TRBV27, with a tentative D call TRBD1 (6 bases). This CDR3 has 16 amino acids. With 5 bases removed from V and 4 bases from J, the gap between germline ends came to 18 bases. CDR1 and CDR2 from the germline V gene are MNHEY and SMNVEV (reference sequence). CDR3 region: CASSPLDSVGYNEQFF. The DNA of the CDR3 is TGTGCCAGCAGTCCGTTGGACAGTGTCGGGTACAATGAGCAGTTCTTC.

This clone was seen only a few times. The chain employs TRBV4-1 and TRBJ2-2; 11 positions match TRBD2. V lost 5 bases to trimming and J lost 6 bases; unmatched junction nucleotides: 2. The CDR3 is 14 residues long. Germline V gene sequence: CDR1 MGHRA, CDR2 YSYEKL. CDR3 nucleotide sequence: TGCGCCAGCAGCGTAGCGGGAGGGTCCGGGGAGCTGTTTTTT. Its protein product is CASSVAGGSGELFF.

The gene calls are TRBV7-8 and TRBJ2-1; 13 bases are shared with TRBD2. Germline V CDR1 and CDR2: SGHVS, FQNEAQ. The J segment lost 4 bases and the V segment lost 5 bases, leaving 14 bases of the junction unmatched. The CDR3 consists of 19 residues. CDR3 nucleotides: TGTGCCAGCAGCCCCCGACTAGCGGGAGGAAAGAGGGGATACAATGAGCAGTTCTTC. This codes for CASSPRLAGGKRGYNEQFF.

The rearrangement uses TRBV6-5 and TRBJ2-7; 9 nucleotides align to TRBD1. Germline CDR1 reads MNHEY; CDR2 reads SVGAGI. The CDR3 sequence is 15 residues long. J lost 2 bases, V lost 4 bases, and 6 bases had no gene match. The CDR3 is CASSSPRQGAYEQYF. The DNA of the CDR3 is TGTGCCAGCAGTTCCCCCCGACAGGGGGCCTACGAGCAGTACTTC.

The J gene is TRBJ2-3, the V gene TRBV6-1, with D unclear. The germline CDR1 and CDR2 sequences are MNHNS and SASEGT. V shed 8 bases and J shed 2 bases, with 11 bases lying between them. The CDR3 contains 13 residues. CDR3 sequence: CASGQEPTDTQYF. The CDR3 region has the DNA TGTGCCAGCGGCCAGGAACCCACAGATACGCAGTATTTT.

This clone was counted a single time. The chain joins TRBV2 to TRBJ2-1; 7 bases match TRBD1. This CDR3 is built from 15 residues. Germline CDR1 reads SNHLY; CDR2 reads FYNNEI. The V gene end was trimmed by 10 bases and the J gene end by 2 bases; junction bases not matched to a gene: 11. CDR3 in amino acids: CATSTGATTYNEQFF. The CDR3 DNA reads as TGTGCCACCTCCACAGGGGCTACCACCTACAATGAGCAGTTCTTC.

The chain is built from TRBV4-2 and TRBJ1-3, with D perhaps TRBD1 (5 bases). This CDR3 is built from 15 residues. Trimming stripped 2 bases from V and 0 bases from J, with 8 bases between. The V gene's germline CDR1 is LGHNA and CDR2 YNFKEQ. CDR3 loop: CASSQPTDSGNTIYF. The DNA of the CDR3 is TGTGCCAGCAGCCAACCGACAGACTCTGGAAACACCATATATTTT.

The CDR3 loop is CATHWDRAGEQYF. CDR3 coding DNA: TGTGCCACCCACTGGGACAGGGCGGGAGAGCAGTACTTC. V is TRBV6-1 and J is TRBJ2-7, with 9 bases aligning to TRBD1. V shed 10 bases and J 7 bases; nucleotides not matched to a gene: 11. The germline V gene encodes CDR1 MNHNS and CDR2 SASEGT. CDR3 length: 13 amino acids.

The genes are TRBV18 and TRBJ1-2; 9 bases line up with TRBD1. V gave up 0 bases and J gave up 2 bases; unmatched junction bases: 7. The germline V gene encodes CDR1 KGHSH and CDR2 LQKENI. The CDR3 is 17 residues long. The CDR3 DNA reads TGTGCCAGCTCACCACCGTCTAAACAGGGGGCGAACTATGGCTACACCTTC. As protein: CASSPPSKQGANYGYTF.

This clone has a single count. The V and J genes are TRBV9 and TRBJ2-7; tentative D call: TRBD1 (6 bases). The V end lost 0 bases, the J end lost 3 bases, and 16 bases lay between the germline ends. CDR3 length: 16 amino acids. The germline CDR1 and CDR2 sequences are SGDLS and YYNGEE. CDR3 protein: CASSVEGDTLFYEQYF. In DNA, the CDR3 is TGTGCCAGCAGCGTAGAAGGGGACACCCTATTCTACGAGCAGTACTTC.

The chain combines TRBV11-3 with TRBJ1-2; possible D gene TRBD1, 5 bases. The CDR3 is made up of 14 amino acids. Germline V gene lookup returns CDR1 SGHNT and CDR2 YENEEA. The V end lost 1 base, the J end lost 8 bases, and 14 bases lay between the germline ends. CDR3 residues: CASSLGQGSEGYTF. In nucleotides, the CDR3 is TGTGCCAGCAGCTTAGGTCAGGGATCAGAAGGCTACACCTTC.

This chain links TRBV27 with TRBJ2-7, with TRBD2 matching 7 bases. Germline CDR1 and CDR2: MNHEY and SMNVEV (reference sequence). The CDR3 is 15 amino acids. The V segment lost 5 bases and the J segment 0 bases; nucleotides outside the gene matches: 7. CDR3: CASSPREGHSYEQYF. The CDR3 nucleotides read TGTGCCAGCAGTCCCAGGGAGGGGCACTCCTACGAGCAGTACTTC.

V gene TRBV5-4 combines with J gene TRBJ2-7; 8 bases match TRBD2. Germline trimming cut 7 bases from V and 7 bases from J; bases unmatched to any gene: 13. Germline assignment: CDR1 SGHNT and CDR2 YYREEE (reference sequence). There are 14 residues in the CDR3. CDR3 sequence reads: CASSRTSTIEEQYF. The CDR3, as DNA: TGTGCCAGCTCGAGGACTAGCACAATTGAGGAGCAGTACTTC.